This section outlines one T cell receptor (beta chain) sequence together with its context. The clone's antigen remains unknown. No base-level quality is on record; no much larger clone is a single base apart. This sample is drawn from a study of blood T cell repertoires in COVID-19 (dated by TCRdb to the early 2020s). Regarding the complete study: Samples from collaborators originated in the United States, Italy and Spain and spanned both the acute and convalescent phases of COVID-19. The material from the prospective study consisted of cDNA or gDNA derived from T cells, B-cell-depleted T cells, or PBMCs. The dataset comprised deeply sampled blood TCRbeta repertoires from subjects exposed to, actively infected with, or recovered from COVID-19. The repertoires were released in a freely available public database intended as a resource for research on the immune response to SARS-CoV-2. The samples were drawn from two sources: the first 160 participants of the ongoing ImmuneRACE study, and 1,200 or so subjects contributed by 6 global collaborators. The sample metadata nearly always contained a de-identified subject ID, COVID-19 status, age in years and sex. Where available, HLA class I and class II types were obtained from metadata supplied by the sample provider rather than from assay-based typing.

From cysteine to phenylalanine, the CDR3 is 14 amino acids long. Kept here is only the CDR3 DNA, which spans 42 bases and is read in frame from base 1. From the germline V gene (reference sequence), CDR1 is SEHNR and CDR2 is FQNEAQ. V sheds 1 base and J sheds 2 bases, leaving 7 bases between their ends. TCRbeta CDR3 regions were amplified from genomic DNA using the immunoSEQ Assay, a bias-controlled multiplex PCR. The authors processed their data as follows. Within the assay, amplification of reference gene primers was used to estimate how many nucleated cells each sample contained. Sequence reads were collapsed and filtered to measure the absolute abundance of every unique TCRbeta CDR3 rearrangement. For each sample, productive Simpson clonality was calculated as the square root of Simpson's diversity index over productive rearrangements. The source is immuneACCESS, and TCRdb retained only in-frame sequences with V and J called. Part of the clones is not carried over; for the studies checked, unresolved V genes explain less than half of this, and the remainder is unexplained. For V, J and clone size, that table is used; D and trimming come from the DNA. This sample has over 100,000 clones in its table, and approximately 80% of those were observed once. Jointly, the top ten make up roughly a quarter of the sample.

The full study reports these points: The amount of clinical and demographic metadata varied by source and participant and was provided uncurated.

Whole blood was collected in K2EDTA tubes by collaborating institutions according to the institutions' own protocols. For TCRbeta analysis, collaborators shipped samples in one of three forms: frozen whole blood, isolated PBMCs, or DNA extracted from either of those sample types. The sample taken for sequencing was peripheral blood. The receptor chain draws on TRBV7-9 and TRBJ2-3; the D gene cannot be named for sure. The clonotype originates from a man between 60 and 75 years old with acute or convalescent COVID-19. In nucleotides, the sequence is TGTGCCAGCAGCTTAGGAAGACACACAGATACGCAGTATTTT. This sequence encodes CASSLGRHTDTQYF.